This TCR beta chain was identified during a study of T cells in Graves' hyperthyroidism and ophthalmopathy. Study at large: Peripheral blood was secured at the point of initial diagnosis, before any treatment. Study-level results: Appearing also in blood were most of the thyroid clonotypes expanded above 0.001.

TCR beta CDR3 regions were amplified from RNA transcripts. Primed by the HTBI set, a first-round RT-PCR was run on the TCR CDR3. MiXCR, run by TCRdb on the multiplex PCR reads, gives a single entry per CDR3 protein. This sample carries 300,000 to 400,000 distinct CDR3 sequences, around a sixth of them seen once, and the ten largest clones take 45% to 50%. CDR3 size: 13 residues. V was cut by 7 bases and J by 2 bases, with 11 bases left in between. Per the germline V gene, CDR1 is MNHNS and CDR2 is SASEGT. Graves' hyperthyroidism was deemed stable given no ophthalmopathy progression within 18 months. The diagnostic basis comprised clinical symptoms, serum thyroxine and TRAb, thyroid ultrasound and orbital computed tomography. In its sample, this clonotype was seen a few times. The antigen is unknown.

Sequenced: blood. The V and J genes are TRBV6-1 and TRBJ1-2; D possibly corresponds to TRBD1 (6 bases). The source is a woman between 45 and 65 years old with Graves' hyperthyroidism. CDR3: CASTPGGNYGYTF. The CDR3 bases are TGTGCCAGCACCCCCGGGGGCAACTATGGCTACACCTTC.